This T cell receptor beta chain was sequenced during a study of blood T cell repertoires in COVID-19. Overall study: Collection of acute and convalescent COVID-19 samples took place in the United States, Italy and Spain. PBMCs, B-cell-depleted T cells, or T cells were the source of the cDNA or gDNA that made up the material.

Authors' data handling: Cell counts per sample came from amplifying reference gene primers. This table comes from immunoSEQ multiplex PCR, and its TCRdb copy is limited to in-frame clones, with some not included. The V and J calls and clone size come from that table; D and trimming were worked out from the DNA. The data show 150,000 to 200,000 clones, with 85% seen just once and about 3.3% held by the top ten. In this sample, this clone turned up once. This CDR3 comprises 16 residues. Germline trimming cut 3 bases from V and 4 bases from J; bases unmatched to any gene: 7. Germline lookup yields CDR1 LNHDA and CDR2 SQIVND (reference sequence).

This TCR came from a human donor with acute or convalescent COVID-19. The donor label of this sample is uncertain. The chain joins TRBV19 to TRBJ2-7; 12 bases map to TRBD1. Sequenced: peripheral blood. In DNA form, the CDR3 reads TGTGCCAGTAGTATTATCCGGGACAGGGGGCGATACGAGCAGTACTTC. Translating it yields CASSIIRDRGRYEQYF. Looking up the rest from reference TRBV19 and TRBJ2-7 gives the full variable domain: DGGITQSPKYLFRKEGQNVTLSCEQNLNHDAMYWYRQDPGQGLRLIYYSQIVNDFQKGDIAEGYSVSREKKESFPLTVTSAQKNPTAFYLCASSIIRDRGRYEQYFGPGTRLTVT.